This T cell receptor (beta chain) was retrieved from a study of T cell responses to AZD1222 COVID-19 vaccine. Study-wide findings and caveats: The study found vaccine-associated CD4 TCRs spanning spike, dominant at 160-218 and 743-854. Clonal diversity may have been underestimated, and the donors were mostly white British, with more females than males.

Comment on this clone: What it recognizes is unknown.

Germline assignment: CDR1 MRHNA and CDR2 SNTAGT. This CDR3 comprises 14 residues. V lost 8 bases and J 3 bases, leaving 13 bases between the germline ends. The repertoire was sequenced with immunoSEQ multiplex PCR; TCRdb's copy has only in-frame clones and lacks some. The table records some 150,000 clones, approximately 91% of them present only once. The receptor was isolated from an adult who received the MenACWY meningococcal vaccine as a control. Sequencing used peripheral blood, obtained 28 days after the second dose of the MenACWY control vaccine. The V and J genes are TRBV6-4 and TRBJ2-2; D gene ambiguous. The CDR3 DNA reads TGTGCCAGCTCAGTGGGCCGGGACACCGGGGAGCTGTTTTTT. Its protein product is CASSVGRDTGELFF.